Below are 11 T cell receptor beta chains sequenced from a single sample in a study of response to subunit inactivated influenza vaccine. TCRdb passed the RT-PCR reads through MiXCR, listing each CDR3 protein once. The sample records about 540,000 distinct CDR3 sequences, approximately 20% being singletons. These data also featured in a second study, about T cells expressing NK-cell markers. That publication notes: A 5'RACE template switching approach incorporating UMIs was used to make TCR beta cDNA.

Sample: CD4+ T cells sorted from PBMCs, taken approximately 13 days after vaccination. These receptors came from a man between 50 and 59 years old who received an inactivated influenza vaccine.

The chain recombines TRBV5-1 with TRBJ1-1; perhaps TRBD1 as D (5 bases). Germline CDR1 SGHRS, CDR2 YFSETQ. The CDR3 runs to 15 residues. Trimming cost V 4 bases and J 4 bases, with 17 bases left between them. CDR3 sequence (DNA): TGCGCCAGCAGCAAAACTCCGGGACCCGTCACTGAAGCTTTCTTT. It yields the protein CASSKTPGPVTEAFF. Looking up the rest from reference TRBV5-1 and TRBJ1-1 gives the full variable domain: KAGVTQTPRYLIKTRGQQVTLSCSPISGHRSVSWYQQTPGQGLQFLFEYFSETQRNKGNFPGRFSGRQFSNSRSEMNVSTLELGDSALYLCASSKTPGPVTEAFFGQGTRLTVV.

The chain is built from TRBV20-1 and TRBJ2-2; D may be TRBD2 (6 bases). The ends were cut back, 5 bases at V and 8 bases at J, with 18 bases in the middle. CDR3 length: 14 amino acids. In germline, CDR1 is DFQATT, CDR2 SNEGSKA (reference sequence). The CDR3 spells CSAYAGRGTGELFF. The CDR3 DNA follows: TGCAGTGCTTACGCGGGAAGGGGAACAGGGGAGCTGTTTTTT.

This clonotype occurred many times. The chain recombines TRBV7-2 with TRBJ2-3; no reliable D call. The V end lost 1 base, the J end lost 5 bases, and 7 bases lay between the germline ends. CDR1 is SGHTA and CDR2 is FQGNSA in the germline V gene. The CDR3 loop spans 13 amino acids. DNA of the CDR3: TGTGCCAGCAGCTTAGTAGTTGAAGATACGCAGTATTTT. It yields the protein CASSLVVEDTQYF.

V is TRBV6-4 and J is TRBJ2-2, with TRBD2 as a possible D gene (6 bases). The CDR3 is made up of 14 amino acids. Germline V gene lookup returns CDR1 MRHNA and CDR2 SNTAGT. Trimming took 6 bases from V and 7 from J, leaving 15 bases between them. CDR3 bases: TGTGCCAGCAGGCGGGAAGGGGTCAGCGGGGAGCTGTTTTTT. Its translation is CASRREGVSGELFF.

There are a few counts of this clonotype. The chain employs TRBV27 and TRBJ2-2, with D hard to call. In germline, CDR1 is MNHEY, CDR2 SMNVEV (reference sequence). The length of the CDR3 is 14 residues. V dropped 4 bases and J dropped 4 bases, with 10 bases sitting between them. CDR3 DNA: TGTGCCAGCAGTTCAGCGAGATTCACCGGGGAGCTGTTTTTT. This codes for CASSSARFTGELFF.

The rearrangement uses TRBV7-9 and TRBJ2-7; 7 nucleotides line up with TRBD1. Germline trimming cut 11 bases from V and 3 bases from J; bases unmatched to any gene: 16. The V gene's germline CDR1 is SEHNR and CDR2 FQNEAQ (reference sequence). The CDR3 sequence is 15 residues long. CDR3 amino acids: CASRGGRGRNYEQYF. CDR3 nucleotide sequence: TGTGCCTCTAGAGGGGGCCGGGGCAGAAACTACGAGCAGTACTTC. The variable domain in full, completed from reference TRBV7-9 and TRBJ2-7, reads DTGVSQNPRHKITKRGQNVTFRCDPISEHNRLYWYRQTLGQGPEFLTYFQNEAQLEKSRLLSDRFSAERPKGSFSTLEIQRTEQGDSAMYLCASRGGRGRNYEQYFGPGTRLTVT.

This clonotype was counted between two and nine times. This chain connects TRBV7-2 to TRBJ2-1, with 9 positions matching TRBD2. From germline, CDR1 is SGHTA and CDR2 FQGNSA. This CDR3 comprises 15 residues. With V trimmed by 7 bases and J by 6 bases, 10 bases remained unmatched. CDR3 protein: CASTSGTSNRNEQFF. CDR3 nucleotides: TGTGCCAGCACCTCCGGGACTAGCAACCGCAATGAGCAGTTCTTC.

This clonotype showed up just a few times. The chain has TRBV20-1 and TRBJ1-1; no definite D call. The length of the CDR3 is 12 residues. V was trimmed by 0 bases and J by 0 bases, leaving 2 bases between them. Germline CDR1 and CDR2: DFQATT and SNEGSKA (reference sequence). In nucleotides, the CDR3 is TGCAGTGCTAGAGAGTTGAACACTGAAGCTTTCTTT. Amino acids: CSARELNTEAFF.

CDR3 loop: CASSSKTSGGNTGELFF. In DNA form, the CDR3 reads TGCGCCAGCAGCTCCAAGACTAGCGGGGGCAACACCGGGGAGCTGTTTTTT. The J gene is TRBJ2-2, the V gene TRBV5-1, with TRBD2 matching over 12 bases. The germline CDR1 and CDR2 sequences are SGHRS and YFSETQ. With V trimmed by 3 bases and J by 2 bases, 5 bases remained unmatched. The CDR3 contains 17 residues.

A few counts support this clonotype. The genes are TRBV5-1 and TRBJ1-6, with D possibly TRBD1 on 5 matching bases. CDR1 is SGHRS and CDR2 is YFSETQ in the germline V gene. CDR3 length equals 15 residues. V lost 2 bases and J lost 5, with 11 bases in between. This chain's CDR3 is CASSLVGGNNSPLHF. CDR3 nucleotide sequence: TGCGCCAGCAGCTTAGTCGGGGGTAATAATTCACCCCTCCACTTT.

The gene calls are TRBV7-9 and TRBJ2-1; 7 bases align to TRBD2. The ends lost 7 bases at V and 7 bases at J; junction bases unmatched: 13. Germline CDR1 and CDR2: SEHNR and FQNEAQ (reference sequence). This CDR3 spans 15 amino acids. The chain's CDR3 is CASTWGFGGRNEQFF. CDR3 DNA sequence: TGTGCCAGCACCTGGGGTTTTGGCGGGAGAAATGAGCAGTTCTTC.